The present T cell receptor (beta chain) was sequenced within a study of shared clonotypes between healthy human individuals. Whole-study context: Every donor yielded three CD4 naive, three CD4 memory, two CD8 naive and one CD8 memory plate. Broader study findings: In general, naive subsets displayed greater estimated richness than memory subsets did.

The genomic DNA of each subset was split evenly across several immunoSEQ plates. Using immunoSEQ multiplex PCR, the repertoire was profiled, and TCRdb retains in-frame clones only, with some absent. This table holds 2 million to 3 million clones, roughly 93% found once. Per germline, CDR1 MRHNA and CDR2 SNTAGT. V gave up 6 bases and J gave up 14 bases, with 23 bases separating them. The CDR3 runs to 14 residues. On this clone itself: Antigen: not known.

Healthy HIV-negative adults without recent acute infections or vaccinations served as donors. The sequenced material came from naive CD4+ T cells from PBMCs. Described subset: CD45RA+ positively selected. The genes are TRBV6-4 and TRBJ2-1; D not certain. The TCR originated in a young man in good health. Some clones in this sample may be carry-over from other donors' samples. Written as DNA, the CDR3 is TGTGCCAGCAGCGAGATCCGGACCTTCGTCGAGGAGTTCTTC. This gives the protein CASSEIRTFVEEFF.